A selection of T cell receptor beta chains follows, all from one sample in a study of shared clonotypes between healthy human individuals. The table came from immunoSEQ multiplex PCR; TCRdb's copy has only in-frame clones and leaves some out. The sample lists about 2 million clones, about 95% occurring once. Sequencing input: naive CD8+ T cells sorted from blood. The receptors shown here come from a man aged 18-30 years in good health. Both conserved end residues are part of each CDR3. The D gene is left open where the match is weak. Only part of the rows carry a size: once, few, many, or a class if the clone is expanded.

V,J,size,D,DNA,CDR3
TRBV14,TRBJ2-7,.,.,TGTGCCAGCAGCCAAGGGCGTCCCCCGTTCTACGAGCAGTACTTC,CASSQGRPPFYEQYF
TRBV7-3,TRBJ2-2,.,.,TGTGCCAGCAGCTTAACTCCAGGGGAGGTCGGGGAGCTGTTTTTT,CASSLTPGEVGELFF
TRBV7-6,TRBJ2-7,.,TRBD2,TGTGCCAGCAGTCCCGGGGCGGGGGGCAGCTCCTACGAGCAGTACTTC,CASSPGAGGSSYEQYF
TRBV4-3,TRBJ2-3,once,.,TGCGCCAGCAGCCAGGTGTATCAGGTGGCAGATACGCAGTATTTT,CASSQVYQVADTQYF
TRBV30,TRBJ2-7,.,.,TGTGCCTGGGCCGGACTCTCCTACGAGCAGTACTTC,CAWAGLSYEQYF
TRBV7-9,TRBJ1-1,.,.,TGTGCCAGCAGCTTATATTGGGGGGAAAACACTGAAGCTTTCTTT,CASSLYWGENTEAFF
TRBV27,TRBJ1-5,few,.,TGTGCCAGCAGTTGGGGCGGCAATCAGCCCCAGCATTTT,CASSWGGNQPQHF
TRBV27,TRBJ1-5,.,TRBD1,TGTGCCAGCAGCCCCCGGGACAGGGGCAATCAGCCCCAGCATTTT,CASSPRDRGNQPQHF
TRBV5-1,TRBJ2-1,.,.,TGCGCCAGCAGCTTGGTATCGGGGTTAGTGGACAATGAGCAGTTCTTC,CASSLVSGLVDNEQFF
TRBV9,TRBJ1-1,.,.,TGTGCCAGCAGCCCTGGGCAGAATGAAGCTTTCTTT,CASSPGQNEAFF
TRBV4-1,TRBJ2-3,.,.,TGCGCCAGCAGCCCCTCCCCAGGGGACACAGATACGCAGTATTTT,CASSPSPGDTDTQYF
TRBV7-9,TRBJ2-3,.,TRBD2,TGTGCCAGCAGAAGCGGGGGCACAGATACGCAGTATTTT,CASRSGGTDTQYF
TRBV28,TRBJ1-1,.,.,TGTGCCAGCAGTTTATTCGGGGGGGGAACTGAAGCTTTCTTT,CASSLFGGGTEAFF
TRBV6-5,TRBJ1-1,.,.,TGTGCCAGCAGTTACTCGGTCGGTTGGGCTGAAGCTTTCTTT,CASSYSVGWAEAFF
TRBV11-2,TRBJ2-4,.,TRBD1,TGTGCCAGCAGCTACTGGACAGGGGACATTCAGTACTTC,CASSYWTGDIQYF
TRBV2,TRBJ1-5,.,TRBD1,TGTGCCAGCAACCCGGGACAGGGACATCAGCCCCAGCATTTT,CASNPGQGHQPQHF
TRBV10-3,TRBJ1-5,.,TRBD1,TGTGCCATCAGTGAGTCCAGGACAGGGGGCGAAGATCAGCCCCAGCATTTT,CAISESRTGGEDQPQHF
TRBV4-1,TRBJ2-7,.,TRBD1,TGCGCCAGCAGCCAAGCCGCGGGACAGGGTATTTCCTACGAGCAGTACTTC,CASSQAAGQGISYEQYF
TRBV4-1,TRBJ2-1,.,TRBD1,TGCGCCAGCAGCCATGTTCCTGGGACAGGAACAAATGAGCAGTTCTTC,CASSHVPGTGTNEQFF
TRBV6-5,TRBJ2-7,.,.,TGTGCCAGCAGCAAGACAGCACTTAGCTCCTACGAGCAGTACTTC,CASSKTALSSYEQYF
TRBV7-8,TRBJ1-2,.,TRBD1,TGTGCCAGCAGCCTCGAAGGTCCGGGGACAGCCTATGGCTACACCTTC,CASSLEGPGTAYGYTF
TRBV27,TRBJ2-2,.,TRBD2,TGTGCCACCGGCCTTATAGCGGGGGGGTTCCCCGGGGAGCTGTTTTTT,CATGLIAGGFPGELFF
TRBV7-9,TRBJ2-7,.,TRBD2,TGTGCCAGCAGCTTTACGACTAGCGGGAGCGAGCAGTACTTC,CASSFTTSGSEQYF
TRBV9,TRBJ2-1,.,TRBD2,TGTGCCAGCAGCCCTTGGAGAGCGGGAGGGCCCATCTCCTACAATGAGCAGTTCTTC,CASSPWRAGGPISYNEQFF
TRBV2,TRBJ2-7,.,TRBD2,TGTGCCAGCAGGGGAGGGAACCTGGCCTACGAGCAGTACTTC,CASRGGNLAYEQYF
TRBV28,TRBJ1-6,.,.,TGTGCCAGCAGTCTCTTGGCGGGGGACAATTCACCCCTCCACTTT,CASSLLAGDNSPLHF
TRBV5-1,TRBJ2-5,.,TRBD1,TGCGCCAGCAGCCCGGGGACAGGGGTGAAGGAGACCCAGTACTTC,CASSPGTGVKETQYF
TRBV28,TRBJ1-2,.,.,TGTGCCAGCAGTCTCCGGACCTTCCATGGCTACACCTTC,CASSLRTFHGYTF
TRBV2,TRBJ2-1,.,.,TGTGCCAGCAGTATAACATACAATGAGCAGTTCTTC,CASSITYNEQFF
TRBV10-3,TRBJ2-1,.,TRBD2,TGTGCCATCGATTCGGCAGGGAAGTGGGGGGGATCCTACAATGAGCAGTTCTTC,CAIDSAGKWGGSYNEQFF
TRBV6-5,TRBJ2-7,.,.,TGTGCCAGCAGTTACCAAGGAGGGCAGTACTTC,CASSYQGGQYF
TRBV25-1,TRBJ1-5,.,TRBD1,TGTGCCAGCAGTAAACGTTCAGGGGGTTTTAATCAGCCCCAGCATTTT,CASSKRSGGFNQPQHF
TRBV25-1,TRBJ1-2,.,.,TGTGCCAGCAGTTGGGGAGGTGGCGGCTACACCTTC,CASSWGGGGYTF